The TCR beta chain under discussion was sequenced for a study of OX40 agonist ivuxolimab in advanced cancers. Background for the entire study: Ivuxolimab was an agonistic, fully human IgG2 monoclonal antibody directed against OX40 (CD134), a costimulatory receptor. Intravenous ivuxolimab was administered to patients every 2 weeks at six dose levels: 0.01, 0.1, 0.3, 1.5, 3 and 10 mg/kg. Of the 50 or so patients in dose escalation, 19 had hepatocellular carcinoma, around 15 had melanoma, 9 had renal cell carcinoma and 9 had head and neck cancer. In the dose-escalation cohort, approximately 82% of patients were male, and the mean age was approximately 60 years, with a range of roughly 23 to 85. Prior anti-PD-1, anti-PD-L1 or anti-CTLA-4 therapy was permitted, and checkpoint inhibitors had been received by less than 45% of dose-escalation patients. Three dose-escalation patients achieved partial responses, one with hepatocellular carcinoma and two with cutaneous melanoma. The purpose of peripheral TCRbeta sequencing was to test whether ivuxolimab changed TCR sequence diversity and led to clonal T-cell expansion. The paper covers the monotherapy dose-escalation part of the phase I ivuxolimab trial, which included N = 52 patients. The paper as a whole reports these results and caveats: Antigen specificity was not determined for the clonally expanded peripheral T cells. At doses of 0.1 to 3.0 mg/kg, clonal expansion of both CD4+ and CD8+ T cells in blood was seen between baseline and week 6. After ivuxolimab, more expanded clones were found on average in CD8+ T cells than in CD4+ T cells. Low levels of normalized T-cell clonal expansion were also seen in some nonresponding patients. In the 0.1-3.0 mg/kg groups, partial responders were among the patients with the lowest normalized peripheral clonal expansion, particularly in CD8+ T cells.

Genomic DNA was extracted from sorted cells for sequencing of the TCRbeta CDR3 region. The immunoSEQ Assay was used for sequencing of TCRbeta CDR3 regions. TCRdb's version of the immuneACCESS table is confined to in-frame rearrangements and falls short of the full clone set. An unresolved V gene accounts for under half of the shortfall where checked; the remainder is of unknown origin. In all, the sample holds 65,000 or so clones, and more than 85% of those were seen once. The top ten clonotypes cover 13% of the sample. The trial excluded patients who had a history of autoimmune disease or who were on systemic immunosuppression. Peripheral blood for TCR sequencing was drawn from every dose cohort at baseline, at cycle 4 day 1 and at cycle 7 day 1. Samples came from an open-label, multicenter, first-in-human phase I dose-escalation trial of ivuxolimab. Adults with locally advanced or metastatic melanoma, renal cell carcinoma, hepatocellular carcinoma or head and neck squamous cell carcinoma were enrolled in the trial. Before TCR sequencing, CD4+ T cells and CD8+ T cells from peripheral blood were sorted into separate populations.

CDR1 and CDR2, per the germline V gene (reference sequence), are MNHEY and SMNVEV. The CDR3, from cysteine to phenylalanine, totals 13 residues. Only the CDR3 part of the read is kept: 39 bases, read in frame from the first base. V sheds 4 bases and J sheds 0 bases, leaving 7 bases between their ends. On this clone itself: It lacks a known antigen. No base quality values were provided; no much bigger clone lies one nucleotide off.

The TCR sequence derives from an adult with an advanced solid tumor such as melanoma, head and neck, liver or kidney cancer. The rearranged segments are TRBV27 and TRBJ2-7; the D gene could be either TRBD1 or TRBD2, each agreeing at 5 bases. The sample was CD4+ or CD8+ T cells sorted from blood, taken in a trial of the OX40 agonist ivuxolimab. The CDR3 here reads CASSWGSSYEQYF. The nucleotide sequence reads TGTGCCAGCAGTTGGGGGAGCTCCTACGAGCAGTACTTC.